These T cell receptor beta chains were read from a single sample in a study of naive and memory T cell subsets. From the UMI-ligation and nested PCR reads, TCRdb called clonotypes with MiXCR, one entry per CDR3 protein. This table has 14,000 or so distinct CDR3 sequences, 4.5% to 6.5% appearing once. Material: skin, obtained from a tuberculin skin test site. Every receptor here comes from an adult in good health. Each CDR3 is given with its conserved first and last residue. A D gene is named only where the DNA matches it firmly. Size values are once, few and many counts, or a class for expanded clones, and some rows have none.

>TRBJ2-1|TRBD2|many|TRBV4-2
CASSQGSVAGGLNEQFF
TGTGCCAGCAGCCAAGGTTCAGTGGCGGGGGGGCTCAATGAGCAGTTCTTC
>TRBJ2-2|TRBD1|many|TRBV19
CASSMNRGKTGELFF
TGTGCCAGTAGTATGAACAGGGGAAAAACCGGGGAGCTGTTTTTT
>TRBJ1-4|NA|many|TRBV15
CATSRGGRENEKLFF
TGTGCCACCAGCAGAGGGGGAAGGGAGAATGAAAAACTGTTTTTT
>TRBJ2-5|TRBD1|medium-sized|TRBV7-2
CASSRQGQETQYF
TGTGCCAGCAGTCGACAGGGCCAAGAGACCCAGTACTTC
>TRBJ2-7|TRBD2|NA|TRBV3-1
CASSQRRLAGAGGNEQYF
TGTGCCAGCAGCCAGAGACGACTAGCGGGGGCAGGGGGAAACGAGCAGTACTTC
>TRBJ1-1|NA|medium-sized|TRBV6-2/TRBV6-3
CASSYLSLRAVNTEAFF
TGTGCCAGCAGTTACCTTAGTCTCCGGGCCGTCAACACTGAAGCTTTCTTT
>TRBJ2-1|TRBD2|many|TRBV7-2
CASSPQAGVSYNEQFF
TGTGCCAGCAGCCCTCAAGCGGGGGTCTCCTACAATGAGCAGTTCTTC
>TRBJ2-7|NA|many|TRBV20-1
CSASDRGYEQYF
TGCAGTGCCTCTGACCGAGGCTACGAGCAGTACTTC
>TRBJ2-2|NA|many|TRBV11-2
CASSSPGFEEPNTGELFF
TGTGCCAGCAGCTCCCCTGGTTTCGAGGAGCCGAACACCGGGGAGCTGTTTTTT
>TRBJ1-2|NA|NA|TRBV30
CACFRGHGYTF
TGTGCCTGCTTCCGAGGCCATGGCTACACCTTC
>TRBJ2-7|NA|many|TRBV30
CAWSKGSPYEQYF
TGTGCCTGGAGTAAGGGCTCCCCCTACGAGCAGTACTTC
>TRBJ2-3|NA|many|TRBV6-5
CASQIGDTQYF
TGTGCCAGCCAGATTGGAGATACGCAGTATTTT